The clone carrying this T cell receptor beta chain was recorded only once. Its antigen is currently unknown. From germline, CDR1 is MDHEN and CDR2 SYDVKM. The CDR3 runs to 14 residues. With V trimmed by 6 bases and J by 4 bases, 8 bases remained unmatched. The data belong to a study of cytomegalovirus exposure and HLA in healthy donors. About the research overall: The 110 or so validation repertoires used a platform that matched the one used for the roughly 650 first-cohort repertoires, as a later analysis reported.

General study results and limits: It was reportedly the case that the classifier diagnosed cytomegalovirus status with high specificity and sensitivity. The study labeled fewer than 200 TCR beta chains cytomegalovirus-associated.

Generated by immunoSEQ multiplex PCR, the TCRdb table keeps only in-frame clones and is missing some. There are some 170,000 clones in the sample; about nine tenths occur only once, and roughly 6% lies in the top ten. The rearrangement joins TRBV28 to TRBJ1-1, with 7 bases lining up with TRBD1. Sequencing was done on a sample of PBMCs. This TCR derives from a woman in her twenties or thirties in good health and CMV-seronegative. CDR3 nucleotides: TGTGCCAGCAGATCGCCCCAGGGGGTCACTGAAGCTTTCTTT. Its translation is CASRSPQGVTEAFF.